This T cell receptor (beta chain) was identified in a study of technical replicates of blood from a few donors. The data were produced by immunoSEQ multiplex PCR, yet TCRdb's version contains in-frame clones alone and is incomplete. The sample records 95,000 or so clones, approximately 96% being singletons. The CDR3 is 14 amino acids. Germline V gene lookup returns CDR1 MDHEN and CDR2 SYDVKM. Trimming took 3 bases from V and 6 from J, leaving 12 bases between them. The sample consisted of T cells isolated from PBMCs. This TCR was recovered from a human donor in good health. V gene TRBV28 combines with J gene TRBJ2-1; weak D call: TRBD1 (5 bases). CDR3 DNA sequence: TGTGCCAGCAGTTTCTCAGGGTTCCCCAATGAGCAGTTCTTC. Translation gives CASSFSGFPNEQFF. The full variable domain, its missing parts supplied by reference TRBV28 and TRBJ2-1, is DVKVTQSSRYLVKRTGEKVFLECVQDMDHENMFWYRQDPGLGLRLIYFSYDVKMKEKGDIPEGYSVSREKKERFSLILESASTNQTSMYLCASSFSGFPNEQFFGPGTRLTVL.